The subject of this entry is one T cell receptor beta chain. Distinct nucleotide sequences in the sample also encode this CDR3. In germline, CDR1 is SGHKS, CDR2 YYEKEE (reference sequence). The CDR3 extends over 14 amino acids. V gave up 1 base and J gave up 4 bases; unmatched junction bases: 1. This entry comes from a study of cytomegalovirus exposure and HLA in healthy donors. Method: immunoSEQ multiplex PCR; TCRdb's copy keeps in-frame clones and lacks some. The sample shows more than 50,000 clones, just under 95% of them seen only once. The sequenced material came from PBMCs. This clonotype was obtained from a young man in good health and CMV-seronegative. The chain recombines TRBV5-5 with TRBJ1-1, with 10 bases that match TRBD1. The CDR3, as DNA: TGTGCCAGCAGCTTGAGGGACAGGGGCACTGAAGCTTTCTTT. Translation: CASSLRDRGTEAFF.